The present T cell receptor (beta chain) was sequenced within a study of blood T cell repertoires in COVID-19. Study at large: Samples taken during acute and convalescent COVID-19 were collected in the United States, Italy and Spain. T cells, B-cell-depleted T cells, or PBMCs supplied cDNA or gDNA.

This CDR3 has 15 amino acids. V was clipped by 8 bases and J by 6 bases, with 22 bases between them. Enrolment of Seattle patients took place during active infection, and they were followed longitudinally. Authors' data handling: Estimation of nucleated cell counts was performed using reference gene primer amplification. Measured with immunoSEQ multiplex PCR; TCRdb has only the in-frame clones, and not every one. V, J and clone size were drawn from that table, and D and trimming were deduced from the DNA. The data contain 200,000 to 250,000 clones, 70% to 90% of them singletons. The chain couples TRBV23-1 to TRBJ1-1; D possibly corresponds to TRBD1 (6 bases). TRBV23-1 is recorded as an ORF, its role being uncertain. The sequence derives from a woman aged 45 to 65 with COVID-19, enrolled during active disease. Sequenced material: peripheral blood. The CDR3 region has the DNA TGCGCCAGCCCGGAGCCTTTAAGGGGGTCTTCTGAAGCTTTCTTT. It yields the protein CASPEPLRGSSEAFF.